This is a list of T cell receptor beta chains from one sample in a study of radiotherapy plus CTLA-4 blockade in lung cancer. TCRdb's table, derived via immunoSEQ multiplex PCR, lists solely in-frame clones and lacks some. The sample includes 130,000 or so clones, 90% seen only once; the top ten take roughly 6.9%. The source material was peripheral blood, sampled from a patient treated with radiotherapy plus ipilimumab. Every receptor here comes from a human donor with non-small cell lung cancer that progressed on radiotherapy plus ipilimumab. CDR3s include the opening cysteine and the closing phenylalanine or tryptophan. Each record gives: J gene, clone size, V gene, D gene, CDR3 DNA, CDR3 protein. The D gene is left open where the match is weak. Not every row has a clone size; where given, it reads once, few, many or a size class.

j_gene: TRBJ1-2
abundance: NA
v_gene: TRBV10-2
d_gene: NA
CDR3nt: TGCGCCAGCAGTGAGGACTGGCAGGGGTATGGCTACACCTTC
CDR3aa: CASSEDWQGYGYTF

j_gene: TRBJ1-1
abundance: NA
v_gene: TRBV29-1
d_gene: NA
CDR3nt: TGCAGCTCTTCAAGAAACATAAAGAACACTGAAGCTTTCTTT
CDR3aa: CSSSRNIKNTEAFF

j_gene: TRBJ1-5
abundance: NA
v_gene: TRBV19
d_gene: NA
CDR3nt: TGTGCCAGTAGTATGACAGTGATCAATCAGCCCCAGCATTTT
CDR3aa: CASSMTVINQPQHF

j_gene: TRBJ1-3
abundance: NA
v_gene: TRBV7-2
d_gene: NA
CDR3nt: TGTGCCAGCAGCCGGGGACCGAACTCTGGAAACACCATATATTTT
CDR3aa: CASSRGPNSGNTIYF

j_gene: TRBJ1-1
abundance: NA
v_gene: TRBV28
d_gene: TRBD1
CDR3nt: TGTGCCAGCAGTTTAGCGTCAGGGGGTGAGACTGAAGCTTTCTTT
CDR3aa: CASSLASGGETEAFF

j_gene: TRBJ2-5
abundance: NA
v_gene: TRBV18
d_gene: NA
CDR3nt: TGTGCCAGCTCAGCCCTCGTCGGAGAGACCCAGTACTTC
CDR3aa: CASSALVGETQYF

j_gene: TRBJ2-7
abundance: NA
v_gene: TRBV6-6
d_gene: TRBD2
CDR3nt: TGTGCCAGCCGGACTAGCGGAGGGTACGAGCAGTACTTC
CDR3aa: CASRTSGGYEQYF

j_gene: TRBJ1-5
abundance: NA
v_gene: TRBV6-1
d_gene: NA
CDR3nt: TGTGCCGTCCGGGGCAATCAGCCCCAGCATTTT
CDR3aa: CAVRGNQPQHF

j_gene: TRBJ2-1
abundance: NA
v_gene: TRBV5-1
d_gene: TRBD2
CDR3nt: TGCGCCAGCAGCTTGGGACTAGCGGCCCACAATGAGCAGTTCTTC
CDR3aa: CASSLGLAAHNEQFF

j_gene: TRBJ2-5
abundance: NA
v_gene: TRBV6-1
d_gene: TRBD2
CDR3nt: TGTGCCAGCAGTGCCAGACTAGCGGAGACCCAGTACTTC
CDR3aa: CASSARLAETQYF

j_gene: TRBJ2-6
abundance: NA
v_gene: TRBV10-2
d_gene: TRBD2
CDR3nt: TGCGCCAGCAGTGAGGTCGCGGGGGGCGCGGTTGGGGCCAACGTCCTGACTTTC
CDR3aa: CASSEVAGGAVGANVLTF

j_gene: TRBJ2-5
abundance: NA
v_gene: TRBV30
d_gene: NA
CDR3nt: TGTGCCTGGAGGGCCCCGGCCTGGAGGGGGGAGACCCAGTACTTC
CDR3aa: CAWRAPAWRGETQYF

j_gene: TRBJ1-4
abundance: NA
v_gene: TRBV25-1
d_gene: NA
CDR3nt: TGTGCCAGCAGTGACCCGGGCCCGAAGGGCGGAAAACTGTTTTTT
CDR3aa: CASSDPGPKGGKLFF

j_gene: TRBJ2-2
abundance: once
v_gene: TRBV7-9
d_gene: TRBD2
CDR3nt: TGTGCCAGCAGGGACCTAGCGGGAGCTCTGAACGGGGAGCTGTTTTTT
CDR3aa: CASRDLAGALNGELFF

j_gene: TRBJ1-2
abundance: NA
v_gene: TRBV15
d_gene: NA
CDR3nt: TGTGCCACCAGCAGAGATCGGGCCGCCCGGGGCTATGGCTACACCTTC
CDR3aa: CATSRDRAARGYGYTF

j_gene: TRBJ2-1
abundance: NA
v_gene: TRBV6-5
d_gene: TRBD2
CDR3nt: TGTGCCAGCAGTTACTCAGTGGTAGCGGGTCGGAATGAGCAGTTCTTC
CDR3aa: CASSYSVVAGRNEQFF

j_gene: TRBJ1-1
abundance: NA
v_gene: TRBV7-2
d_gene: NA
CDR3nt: TGTGCCAGCAGTTTGAGCCAGAACACTGAAGCTTTCTTT
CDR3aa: CASSLSQNTEAFF

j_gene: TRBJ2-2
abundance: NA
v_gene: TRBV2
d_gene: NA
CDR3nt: TGTGCCAGCAGTGTGTTAGCCTCCGGGGAGCTGTTTTTT
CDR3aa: CASSVLASGELFF

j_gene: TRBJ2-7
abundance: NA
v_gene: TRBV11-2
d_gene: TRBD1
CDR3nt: TGTGCCAGCAGCTTAAGTGACAGGGGATACGAGCAGTACTTC
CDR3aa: CASSLSDRGYEQYF

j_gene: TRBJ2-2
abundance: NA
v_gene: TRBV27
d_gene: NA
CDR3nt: TGTGCCAGCAGTTTCCTGGGCGGGGAGCTGTTTTTT
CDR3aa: CASSFLGGELFF

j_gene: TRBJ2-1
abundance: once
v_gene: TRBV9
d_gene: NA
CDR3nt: TGTGCCAGCAATACGGGACCCAAAAACAATGAGCAGTTCTTC
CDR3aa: CASNTGPKNNEQFF

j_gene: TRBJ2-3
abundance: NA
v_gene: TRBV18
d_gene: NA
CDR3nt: TGTGCCAGCTCACCAATACAGGGCACAGATACGCAGTATTTT
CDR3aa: CASSPIQGTDTQYF

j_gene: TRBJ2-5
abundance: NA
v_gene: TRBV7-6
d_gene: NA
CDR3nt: TGTGCCAGCAGCCAAGACCGGCAAGAGACCCAGTACTTC
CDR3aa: CASSQDRQETQYF

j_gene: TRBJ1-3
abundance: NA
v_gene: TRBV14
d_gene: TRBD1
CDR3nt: TGTGCCAGCATCGGGACAGGCTCTGGAAACACCATATATTTT
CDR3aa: CASIGTGSGNTIYF

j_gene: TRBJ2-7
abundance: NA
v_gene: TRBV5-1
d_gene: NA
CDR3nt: TGCGCCACCTCCGAGGGCTCCATCCCCTACGAGCAGTACTTC
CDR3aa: CATSEGSIPYEQYF

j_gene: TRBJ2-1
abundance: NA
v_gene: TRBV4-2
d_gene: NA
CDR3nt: TGTGCCAGCAGCCAAGCTAGGGGTCTGTACAATGAGCAGTTCTTC
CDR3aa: CASSQARGLYNEQFF

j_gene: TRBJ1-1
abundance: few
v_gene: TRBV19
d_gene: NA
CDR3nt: TGTGCCAGTAGTGCAACCGTTGGACGGAACACTGAAGCTTTCTTT
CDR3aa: CASSATVGRNTEAFF

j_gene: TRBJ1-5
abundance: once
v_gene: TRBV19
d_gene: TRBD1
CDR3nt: TGTGCCAGTGAAGCCCCGCGGGACAGTAGCAATCAGCCCCAGCATTTT
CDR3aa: CASEAPRDSSNQPQHF

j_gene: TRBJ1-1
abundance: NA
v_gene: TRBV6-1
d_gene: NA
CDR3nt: TGTGCCAGCAGTGAACCAGGGCGACCGAACCAACGGAACACTGAAGCTTTCTTT
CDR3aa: CASSEPGRPNQRNTEAFF

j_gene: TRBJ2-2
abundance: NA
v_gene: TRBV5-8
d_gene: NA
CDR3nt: TGTGCCAGCAGCTTGGGGCTGGCGGCGAACACCGGGGAGCTGTTTTTT
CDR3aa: CASSLGLAANTGELFF

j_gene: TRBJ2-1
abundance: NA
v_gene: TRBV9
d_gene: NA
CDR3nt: TGTGCCAGCAGCCCCGGGACGGTCAATGAGCAGTTCTTC
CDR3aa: CASSPGTVNEQFF

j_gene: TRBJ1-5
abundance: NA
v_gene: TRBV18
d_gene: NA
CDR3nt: TGTGCCAGCTCACCATTCCCGATTGGGGGTCACGATCAGCCCCAGCATTTT
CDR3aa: CASSPFPIGGHDQPQHF

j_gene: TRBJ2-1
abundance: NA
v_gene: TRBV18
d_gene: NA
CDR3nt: TGTGCCAGCTCACCATCGGGGAACCAGCGTAATGAGCAGTTCTTC
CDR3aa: CASSPSGNQRNEQFF

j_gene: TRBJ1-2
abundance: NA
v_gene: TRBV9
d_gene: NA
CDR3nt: TGTGCCAGCAGCGGCGGACCCAGGGGAGGTTCCGGCTACACCTTC
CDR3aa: CASSGGPRGGSGYTF

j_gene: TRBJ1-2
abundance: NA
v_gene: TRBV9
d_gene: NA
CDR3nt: TGTGCCAGCAGCGTAGGGGTTGTGGGGGTCTATGGCTACACCTTC
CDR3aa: CASSVGVVGVYGYTF

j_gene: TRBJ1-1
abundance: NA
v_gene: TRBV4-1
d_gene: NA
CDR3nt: TGCGCCAGCAGCCAAGATTGGGACATACACCGACGGGAAGCTTTCTTT
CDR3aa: CASSQDWDIHRREAFF

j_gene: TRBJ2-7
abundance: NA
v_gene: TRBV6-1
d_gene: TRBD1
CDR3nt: TGTGCCAGCAGTCTGACAGGGCCGTACGAGCAGTACTTC
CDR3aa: CASSLTGPYEQYF

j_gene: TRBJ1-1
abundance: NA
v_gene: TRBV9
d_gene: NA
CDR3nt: TGTGCCAGCAGCGTAGCGGGGACACTTAACACTGAAGCTTTCTTT
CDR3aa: CASSVAGTLNTEAFF

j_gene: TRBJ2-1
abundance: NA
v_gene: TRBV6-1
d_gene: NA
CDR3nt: TGTGCCAGCAGTGAGGCCAGGGGGGTTGGGCAGTTCTTC
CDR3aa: CASSEARGVGQFF

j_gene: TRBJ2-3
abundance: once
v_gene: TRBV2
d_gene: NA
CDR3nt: TGTGCCAGCAGTGTTTCTAGCGTCACAGATACGCAGTATTTT
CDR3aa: CASSVSSVTDTQYF

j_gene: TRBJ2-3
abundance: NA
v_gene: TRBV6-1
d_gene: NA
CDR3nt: TGTGCCAGCACTAGCTCGTATACGCAGTATTTT
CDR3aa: CASTSSYTQYF

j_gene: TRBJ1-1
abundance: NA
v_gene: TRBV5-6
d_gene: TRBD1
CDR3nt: TGTGCCAGCAGCTCCCCGGGACAGGGAATCGTAATCACTGAAGCTTTCTTT
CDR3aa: CASSSPGQGIVITEAFF

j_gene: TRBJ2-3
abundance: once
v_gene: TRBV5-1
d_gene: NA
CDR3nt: TGCGCCAGCAGCTTGGATTCCGGGAGTTTGGGCGCAGATACGCAGTATTTT
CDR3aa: CASSLDSGSLGADTQYF

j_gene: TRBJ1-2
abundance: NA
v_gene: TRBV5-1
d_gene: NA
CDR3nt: TGCGCCAGCAGCTTGGCCGGGACCAGGGGCGATGGCTACACCTTC
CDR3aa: CASSLAGTRGDGYTF

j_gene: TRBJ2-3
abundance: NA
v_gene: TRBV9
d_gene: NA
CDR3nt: TGTGCCAGCAGCGTAAGCCCGGCCCACACAGATACGCAGTATTTT
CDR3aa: CASSVSPAHTDTQYF

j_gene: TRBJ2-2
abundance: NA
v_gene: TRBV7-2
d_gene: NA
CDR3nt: TGTGCCAGCAGCTTAGTTCTTCTGGGGGGGAACACCGGGGAGCTGTTTTTT
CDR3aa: CASSLVLLGGNTGELFF

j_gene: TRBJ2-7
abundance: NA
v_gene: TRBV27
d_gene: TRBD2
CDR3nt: TGTGCCAGCAGTTCTGGGGGGCGAATAGGCAGCGGGAGGGCCGGGGCCTACGAGCAGTACTTC
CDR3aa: CASSSGGRIGSGRAGAYEQYF

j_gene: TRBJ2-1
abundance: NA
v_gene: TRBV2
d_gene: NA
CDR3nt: TGTGCCAGCACTCATGGACTAATCAATGAGCAGTTCTTC
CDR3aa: CASTHGLINEQFF

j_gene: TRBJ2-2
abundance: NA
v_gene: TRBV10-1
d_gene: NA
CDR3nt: TGCGCCAGCAGTGAGGGACCCCAAGACACCGGGGAGCTGTTTTTT
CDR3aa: CASSEGPQDTGELFF

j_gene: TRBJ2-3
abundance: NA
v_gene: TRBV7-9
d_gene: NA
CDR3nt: TGTGCCAGCAGTAATTCCCCGAGCGCTAGCACAGATACGCAGTATTTT
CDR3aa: CASSNSPSASTDTQYF

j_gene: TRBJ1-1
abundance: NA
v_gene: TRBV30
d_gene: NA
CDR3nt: TGTGCCTGGAGTCCACAGGGTGTGAAGACTGAAGCTTTCTTT
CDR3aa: CAWSPQGVKTEAFF

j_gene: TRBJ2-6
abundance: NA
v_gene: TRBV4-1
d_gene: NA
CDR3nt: TGCGCCAGCAGCCAACCAGGGACTGGGGCCAACGTCCTGACTTTC
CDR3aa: CASSQPGTGANVLTF

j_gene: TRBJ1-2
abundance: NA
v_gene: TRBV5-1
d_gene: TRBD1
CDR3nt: TGCGCCAGCAGCTTGAACCGGGACAGGGTGGATGGCTACACCTTC
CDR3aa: CASSLNRDRVDGYTF